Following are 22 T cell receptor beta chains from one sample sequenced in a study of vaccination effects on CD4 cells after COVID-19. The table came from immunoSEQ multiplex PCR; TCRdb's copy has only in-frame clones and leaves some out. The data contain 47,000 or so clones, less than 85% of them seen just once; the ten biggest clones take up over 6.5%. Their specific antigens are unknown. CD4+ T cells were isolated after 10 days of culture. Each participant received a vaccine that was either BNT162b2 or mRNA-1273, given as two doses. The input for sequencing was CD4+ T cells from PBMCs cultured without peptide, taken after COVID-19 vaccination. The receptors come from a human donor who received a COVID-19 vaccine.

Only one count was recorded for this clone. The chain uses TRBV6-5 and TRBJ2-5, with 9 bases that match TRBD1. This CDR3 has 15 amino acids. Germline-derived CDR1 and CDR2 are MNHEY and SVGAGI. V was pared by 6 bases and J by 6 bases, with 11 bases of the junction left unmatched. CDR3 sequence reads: CASSSPTGGLKTQYF. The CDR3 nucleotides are TGTGCCAGCAGCTCGCCAACAGGGGGCTTGAAGACCCAGTACTTC.

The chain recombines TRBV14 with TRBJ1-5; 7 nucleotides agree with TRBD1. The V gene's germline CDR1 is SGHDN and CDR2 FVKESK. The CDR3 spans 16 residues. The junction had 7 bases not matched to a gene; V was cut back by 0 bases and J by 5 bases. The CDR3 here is CASSQEEGDSDQPQHF. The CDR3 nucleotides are TGTGCCAGCAGCCAAGAAGAAGGGGACAGTGATCAGCCCCAGCATTTT.

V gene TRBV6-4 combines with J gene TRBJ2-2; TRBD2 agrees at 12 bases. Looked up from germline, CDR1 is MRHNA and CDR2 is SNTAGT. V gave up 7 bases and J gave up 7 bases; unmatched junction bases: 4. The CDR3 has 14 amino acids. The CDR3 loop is CASTRLAGDGELFF. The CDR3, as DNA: TGTGCCAGCACTAGACTAGCGGGAGACGGGGAGCTGTTTTTT.

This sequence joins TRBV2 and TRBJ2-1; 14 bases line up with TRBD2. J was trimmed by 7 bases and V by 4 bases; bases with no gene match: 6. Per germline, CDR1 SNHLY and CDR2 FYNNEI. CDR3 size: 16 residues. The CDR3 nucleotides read TGTGCCAGCAGTGGACTAGCGGGGGGGCTAGTAAATGAGCAGTTCTTC. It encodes CASSGLAGGLVNEQFF.

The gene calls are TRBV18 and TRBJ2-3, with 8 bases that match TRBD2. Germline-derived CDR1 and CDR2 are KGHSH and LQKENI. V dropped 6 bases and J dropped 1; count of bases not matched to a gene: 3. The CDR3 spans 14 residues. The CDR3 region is CASSETSGTDTQYF. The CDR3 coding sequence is TGTGCCAGCTCCGAGACTAGCGGCACAGATACGCAGTATTTT.

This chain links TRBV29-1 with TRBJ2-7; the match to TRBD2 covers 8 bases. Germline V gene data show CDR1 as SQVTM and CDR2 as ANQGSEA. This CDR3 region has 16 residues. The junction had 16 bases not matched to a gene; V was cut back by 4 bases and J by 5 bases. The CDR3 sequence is CSVGFGYGRAQNEQYF. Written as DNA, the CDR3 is TGCAGCGTTGGTTTTGGTTACGGGAGGGCCCAGAACGAGCAGTACTTC.

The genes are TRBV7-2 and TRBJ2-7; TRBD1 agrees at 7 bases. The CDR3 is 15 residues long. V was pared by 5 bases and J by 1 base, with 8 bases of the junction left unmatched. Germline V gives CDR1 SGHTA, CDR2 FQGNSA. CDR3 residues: CASSPPTGASYEQYF. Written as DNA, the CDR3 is TGTGCCAGCAGCCCTCCTACAGGGGCGTCCTACGAGCAGTACTTC.

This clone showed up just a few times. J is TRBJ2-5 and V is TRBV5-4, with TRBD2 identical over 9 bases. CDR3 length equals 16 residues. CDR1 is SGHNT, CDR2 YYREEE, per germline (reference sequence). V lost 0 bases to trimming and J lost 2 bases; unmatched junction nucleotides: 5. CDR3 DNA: TGTGCCAGCAGCTTGGGGGGCCTAGCGGGACAAGAGACCCAGTACTTC. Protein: CASSLGGLAGQETQYF. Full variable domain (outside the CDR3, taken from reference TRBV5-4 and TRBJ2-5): ETGVTQSPTHLIKTRGQQVTLRCSSQSGHNTVSWYQQALGQGPQFIFQYYREEENGRGNFPPRFSGLQFPNYSSELNVNALELDDSALYLCASSLGGLAGQETQYFGPGTRLLVL.

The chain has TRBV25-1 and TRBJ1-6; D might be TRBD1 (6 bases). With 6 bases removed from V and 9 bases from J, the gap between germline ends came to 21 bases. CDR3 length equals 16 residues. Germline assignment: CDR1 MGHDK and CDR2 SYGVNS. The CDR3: CASSALRTGSGSPLHF. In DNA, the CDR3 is TGTGCCAGCAGCGCCCTTCGAACAGGGTCGGGTTCACCCCTCCACTTT.

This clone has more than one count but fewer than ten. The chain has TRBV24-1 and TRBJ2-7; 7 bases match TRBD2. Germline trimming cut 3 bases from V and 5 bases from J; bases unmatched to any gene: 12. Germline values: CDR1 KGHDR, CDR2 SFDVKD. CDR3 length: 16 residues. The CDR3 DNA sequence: TGTGCCACCAGTGATCGTGAGCGGGATAGTTACCACGAGCAGTACTTC. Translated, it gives CATSDRERDSYHEQYF.

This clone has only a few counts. The CDR3 reads CASSYAQGAEAFF. The CDR3 region has the DNA TGTGCCAGCAGTTACGCACAGGGGGCTGAAGCTTTCTTT. The chain uses TRBV6-5 and TRBJ1-1, with 8 nucleotides matching TRBD1. Trimming at V came to 2 bases and at J to 6 bases, leaving 2 bases not matched to a gene. This CDR3 has 13 residues. CDR1 MNHEY and CDR2 SVGAGI come from the germline V gene.

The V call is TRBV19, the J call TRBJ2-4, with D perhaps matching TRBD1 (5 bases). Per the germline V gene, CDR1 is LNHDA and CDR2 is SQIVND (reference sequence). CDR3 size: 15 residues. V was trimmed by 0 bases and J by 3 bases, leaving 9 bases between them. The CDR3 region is CASSIDAGHKNIQYF. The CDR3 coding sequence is TGTGCCAGTAGTATAGATGCAGGACACAAAAACATTCAGTACTTC. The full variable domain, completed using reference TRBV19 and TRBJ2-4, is DGGITQSPKYLFRKEGQNVTLSCEQNLNHDAMYWYRQDPGQGLRLIYYSQIVNDFQKGDIAEGYSVSREKKESFPLTVTSAQKNPTAFYLCASSIDAGHKNIQYFGAGTRLSVL.

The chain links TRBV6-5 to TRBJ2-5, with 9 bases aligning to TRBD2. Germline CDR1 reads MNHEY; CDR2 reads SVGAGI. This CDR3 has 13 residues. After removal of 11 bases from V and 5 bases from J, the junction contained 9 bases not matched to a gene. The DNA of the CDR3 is TGTGCCGGGGAAACAGCGGGGGGTGAGACCCAGTACTTC. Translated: CAGETAGGETQYF.

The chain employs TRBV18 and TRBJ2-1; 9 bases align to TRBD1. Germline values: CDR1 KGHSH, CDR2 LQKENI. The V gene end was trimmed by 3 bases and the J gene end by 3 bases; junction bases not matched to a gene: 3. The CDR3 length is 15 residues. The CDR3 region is CASSPGQGGYNEQFF. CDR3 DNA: TGTGCCAGCTCACCGGGACAGGGTGGCTACAATGAGCAGTTCTTC.

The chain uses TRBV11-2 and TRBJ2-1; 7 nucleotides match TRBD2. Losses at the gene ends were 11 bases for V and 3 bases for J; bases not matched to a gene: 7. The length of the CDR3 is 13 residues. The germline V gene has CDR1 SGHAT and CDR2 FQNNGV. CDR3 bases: TGTGCCGCCTCTCCTAGCGGCTACAATGAGCAGTTCTTC. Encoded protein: CAASPSGYNEQFF.

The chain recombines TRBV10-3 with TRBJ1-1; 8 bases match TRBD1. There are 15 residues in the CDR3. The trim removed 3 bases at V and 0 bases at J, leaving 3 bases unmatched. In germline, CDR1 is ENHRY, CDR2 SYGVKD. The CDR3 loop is CAISDRTGLNTEAFF. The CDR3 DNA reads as TGTGCCATCAGTGATCGGACAGGGTTGAACACTGAAGCTTTCTTT.

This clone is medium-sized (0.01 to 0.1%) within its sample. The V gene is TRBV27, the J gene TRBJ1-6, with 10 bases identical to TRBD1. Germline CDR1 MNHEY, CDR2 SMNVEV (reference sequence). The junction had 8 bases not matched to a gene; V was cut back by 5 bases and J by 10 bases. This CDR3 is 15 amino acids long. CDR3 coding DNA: TGTGCCAGCAGTCCTCTGGGGACAGGGGTCTCACCCCTCCACTTT. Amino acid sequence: CASSPLGTGVSPLHF.

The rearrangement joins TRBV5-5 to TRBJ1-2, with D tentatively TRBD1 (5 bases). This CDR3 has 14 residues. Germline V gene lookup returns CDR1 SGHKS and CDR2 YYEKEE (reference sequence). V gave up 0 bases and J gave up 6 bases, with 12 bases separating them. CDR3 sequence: CASSLGAGSNGYTF. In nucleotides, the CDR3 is TGTGCCAGCAGCTTGGGTGCAGGGTCGAATGGCTACACCTTC.

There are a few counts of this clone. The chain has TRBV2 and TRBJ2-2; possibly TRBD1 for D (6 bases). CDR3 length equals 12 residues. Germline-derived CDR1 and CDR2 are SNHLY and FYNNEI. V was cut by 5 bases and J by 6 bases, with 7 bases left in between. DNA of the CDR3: TGTGCCAGCAGTAAGGGGGCCGGGGAGCTGTTTTTT. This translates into CASSKGAGELFF.

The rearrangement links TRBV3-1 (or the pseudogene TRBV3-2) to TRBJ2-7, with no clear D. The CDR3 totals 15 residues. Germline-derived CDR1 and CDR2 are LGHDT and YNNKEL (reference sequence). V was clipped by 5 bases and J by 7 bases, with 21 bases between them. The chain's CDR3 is CASSLGSLSSREQYF. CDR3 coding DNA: TGTGCCAGCAGCTTAGGAAGCCTATCTTCGCGGGAGCAGTACTTC.

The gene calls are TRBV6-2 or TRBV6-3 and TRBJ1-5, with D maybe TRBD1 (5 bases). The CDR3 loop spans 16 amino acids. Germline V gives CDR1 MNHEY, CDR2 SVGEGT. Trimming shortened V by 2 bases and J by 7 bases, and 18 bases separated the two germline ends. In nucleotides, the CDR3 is TGTGCCAGCAGTTACGGGGGGAGTCTTAGTAGGCAGCCCCAGCATTTT. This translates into CASSYGGSLSRQPQHF.

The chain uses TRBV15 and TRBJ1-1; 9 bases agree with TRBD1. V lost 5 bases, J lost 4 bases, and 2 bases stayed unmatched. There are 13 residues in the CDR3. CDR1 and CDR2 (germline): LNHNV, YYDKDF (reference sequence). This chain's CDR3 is CATSGGQGTEAFF. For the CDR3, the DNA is TGTGCCACCAGCGGGGGACAGGGCACTGAAGCTTTCTTT.